This is a list of T cell receptor beta chains from one sample in a study of T cells in Graves' hyperthyroidism and ophthalmopathy. TCRdb reprocessed the multiplex PCR reads via MiXCR and lists one record per CDR3 protein. The sample yields some 460,000 distinct CDR3 sequences, about a sixth seen once. Sequencing was carried out using blood. The receptors stem from a woman aged 18-35 years with Graves' hyperthyroidism. CDR3s include the opening cysteine and the closing phenylalanine or tryptophan. A D gene is named only where the DNA matches it firmly. A clone size is listed for some rows: how often the clone was seen (once, few, many), or a class if it is expanded.

CDR3 length: 18
clone size: many
V gene: TRBV6-1
J gene: TRBJ1-2
D gene: TRBD1
CDR3 DNA: TGTGCCAGCAGAAAGACGAACAGACGCGACAGGGGCATGTGGGGCTACACCTTC
CDR3 protein: CASRKTNRRDRGMWGYTF

CDR3 length: 13
clone size: many
V gene: TRBV10-3
J gene: TRBJ2-5
D gene: TRBD1
CDR3 DNA: TGTGCCATCGGAACAGGGGGTAGAGAGACCCAGTACTTC
CDR3 protein: CAIGTGGRETQYF

CDR3 length: 13
clone size: many
V gene: TRBV28
J gene: TRBJ2-7
D gene: -
CDR3 DNA: TGTGCCAGCAGTAACCCCCTGCGGTACGAGCAGTACTTC
CDR3 protein: CASSNPLRYEQYF

CDR3 length: 14
clone size: many
V gene: TRBV9
J gene: TRBJ2-3
D gene: TRBD2
CDR3 DNA: TGTGCCAGCAGCCCCGGGAGGTGGGCAGATACGCAGTATTTT
CDR3 protein: CASSPGRWADTQYF

CDR3 length: 16
clone size: many
V gene: TRBV28
J gene: TRBJ2-3
D gene: TRBD2
CDR3 DNA: TGTGCCAGCAGTTTATCGGGGGAGGGCCCCGCAGATACGCAGTATTTT
CDR3 protein: CASSLSGEGPADTQYF

CDR3 length: 17
clone size: -
V gene: TRBV3-1
J gene: TRBJ2-3
D gene: TRBD2
CDR3 DNA: TGTGCCAGCAGCCAAGGCGTAGCGGGGGGGCTATCAGATACGCAGTATTTT
CDR3 protein: CASSQGVAGGLSDTQYF

CDR3 length: 12
clone size: few
V gene: TRBV7-2
J gene: TRBJ1-2
D gene: -
CDR3 DNA: TGTGCCAGCAGCTTAAGATCCGGTGGCTACACCTTC
CDR3 protein: CASSLRSGGYTF

CDR3 length: 12
clone size: few
V gene: TRBV29-1
J gene: TRBJ2-1
D gene: TRBD2
CDR3 DNA: TGCAGCGCAGAGTGGGGGGGCAATGAGCAGTTCTTC
CDR3 protein: CSAEWGGNEQFF

CDR3 length: 15
clone size: many
V gene: TRBV28
J gene: TRBJ2-2
D gene: TRBD2
CDR3 DNA: TGTGCCAGCAATAGCGGGAGGGCTAACACCGGGGAGCTGTTTTTT
CDR3 protein: CASNSGRANTGELFF

CDR3 length: 13
clone size: few
V gene: TRBV11-3
J gene: TRBJ1-6
D gene: -
CDR3 DNA: TGTGCCAGCAAGGACGGCTTAAATTCACCCCTCCACTTT
CDR3 protein: CASKDGLNSPLHF

CDR3 length: 12
clone size: many
V gene: TRBV7-9
J gene: TRBJ2-3
D gene: -
CDR3 DNA: TGCGCCAGCAGCTTACAAACAGATACGCAGTATTTT
CDR3 protein: CASSLQTDTQYF

CDR3 length: 13
clone size: few
V gene: TRBV29-1
J gene: TRBJ2-7
D gene: TRBD1
CDR3 DNA: TGCAGCGTTAGGACAGGGGGAGGCTACGAGCAGTACTTC
CDR3 protein: CSVRTGGGYEQYF

CDR3 length: 17
clone size: -
V gene: TRBV4-2
J gene: TRBJ1-4
D gene: -
CDR3 DNA: TGTGCCAGCAGCCAAGACGGGACGCCTGCAACTAATGAAAAACTGTTTTTT
CDR3 protein: CASSQDGTPATNEKLFF

CDR3 length: 16
clone size: many
V gene: TRBV18
J gene: TRBJ2-1
D gene: TRBD2
CDR3 DNA: TGTGCCAGCTCACCACCGTACAGGACTAGCGACTATGAGCAGTTCTTC
CDR3 protein: CASSPPYRTSDYEQFF

CDR3 length: 16
clone size: many
V gene: TRBV7-9
J gene: TRBJ2-1
D gene: -
CDR3 DNA: TGTGCCAGCAGCGGAGTAGGGGGAAGGTGGATGGATGAGCAGTTCTTC
CDR3 protein: CASSGVGGRWMDEQFF

CDR3 length: 17
clone size: few
V gene: TRBV6-1
J gene: TRBJ2-5
D gene: TRBD1
CDR3 DNA: TGTGCCAGCAGTGAAGGCCGGACAGGGTCGATAATGGAGACCCAGTACTTC
CDR3 protein: CASSEGRTGSIMETQYF

CDR3 length: 14
clone size: few
V gene: TRBV20-1
J gene: TRBJ1-3
D gene: -
CDR3 DNA: TGCAGTGCTAGAATTTCGGGGTCAGGAAACACCATATATTTT
CDR3 protein: CSARISGSGNTIYF

CDR3 length: 16
clone size: few
V gene: TRBV9
J gene: TRBJ2-1
D gene: TRBD2
CDR3 DNA: TGTGCCAGCAGCGTAATCGGGAGCGGGAATTACAATGAGCAGTTCTTC
CDR3 protein: CASSVIGSGNYNEQFF

CDR3 length: 15
clone size: -
V gene: TRBV3-1
J gene: TRBJ2-6
D gene: -
CDR3 DNA: TGTGCCAGCAGCCGTGGGACCTCTGGGGCCAACGTCCTGACTTTC
CDR3 protein: CASSRGTSGANVLTF

CDR3 length: 15
clone size: few
V gene: TRBV19
J gene: TRBJ2-5
D gene: -
CDR3 DNA: TGTGCCAGTAGTCCGCCGGGCCGCCAACGAGAGACCCAGTACTTC
CDR3 protein: CASSPPGRQRETQYF

CDR3 length: 14
clone size: many
V gene: TRBV27
J gene: TRBJ1-2
D gene: TRBD1
CDR3 DNA: TGTGCCAGCAGTTTCGATGGACAGGCGACTGGCTACACCTTC
CDR3 protein: CASSFDGQATGYTF

CDR3 length: 15
clone size: many
V gene: TRBV4-3
J gene: TRBJ1-1
D gene: -
CDR3 DNA: TGCGCCAGCAGCCAGTCGAGGGGCCTGGGAGTAGAAGCTTTCTTT
CDR3 protein: CASSQSRGLGVEAFF

CDR3 length: 14
clone size: many
V gene: TRBV11-2
J gene: TRBJ2-1
D gene: TRBD2
CDR3 DNA: TGTGCCAGCCGCAAGGTCGGGGGGACCAATGAGCAGTTCTTC
CDR3 protein: CASRKVGGTNEQFF

CDR3 length: 14
clone size: -
V gene: TRBV7-6
J gene: TRBJ1-6
D gene: -
CDR3 DNA: TGTGCCAGCATCTTAGGTCAGGGGAATTCACCCCTCCACTTT
CDR3 protein: CASILGQGNSPLHF

CDR3 length: 15
clone size: -
V gene: TRBV11-2
J gene: TRBJ1-4
D gene: TRBD1
CDR3 DNA: TGTGCCAGCAGCCCCGGGACAGGGACTAATGAAAAACTGTTTTTT
CDR3 protein: CASSPGTGTNEKLFF

CDR3 length: 14
clone size: -
V gene: TRBV28
J gene: TRBJ2-7
D gene: -
CDR3 DNA: TGTGCCAGCAGTGAGTTTGACAGCTCCTACGAGCAGTACTTC
CDR3 protein: CASSEFDSSYEQYF

CDR3 length: 16
clone size: many
V gene: TRBV2
J gene: TRBJ1-5
D gene: -
CDR3 DNA: TGTGCCAGCAGTGAAATGGCGGGGGTTAGCAATCAGCCCCAGCATTTT
CDR3 protein: CASSEMAGVSNQPQHF

CDR3 length: 13
clone size: -
V gene: TRBV2
J gene: TRBJ2-7
D gene: -
CDR3 DNA: TGTGCCAGCAGTGAAGCACAGTCTATCGAGCAGTACTTC
CDR3 protein: CASSEAQSIEQYF

CDR3 length: 14
clone size: -
V gene: TRBV5-1
J gene: TRBJ2-5
D gene: -
CDR3 DNA: TGCGCCAGCAGCTTGGTTCCCAGCAAAGAGACCCAGTACTTC
CDR3 protein: CASSLVPSKETQYF

CDR3 length: 21
clone size: few
V gene: TRBV7-2
J gene: TRBJ2-1
D gene: TRBD2
CDR3 DNA: TGTGCCAGCAGCTCCCCCGTGCGGCTAGCGGGGGCTACGAGCTCCTACAATGAGCAGTTCTTC
CDR3 protein: CASSSPVRLAGATSSYNEQFF